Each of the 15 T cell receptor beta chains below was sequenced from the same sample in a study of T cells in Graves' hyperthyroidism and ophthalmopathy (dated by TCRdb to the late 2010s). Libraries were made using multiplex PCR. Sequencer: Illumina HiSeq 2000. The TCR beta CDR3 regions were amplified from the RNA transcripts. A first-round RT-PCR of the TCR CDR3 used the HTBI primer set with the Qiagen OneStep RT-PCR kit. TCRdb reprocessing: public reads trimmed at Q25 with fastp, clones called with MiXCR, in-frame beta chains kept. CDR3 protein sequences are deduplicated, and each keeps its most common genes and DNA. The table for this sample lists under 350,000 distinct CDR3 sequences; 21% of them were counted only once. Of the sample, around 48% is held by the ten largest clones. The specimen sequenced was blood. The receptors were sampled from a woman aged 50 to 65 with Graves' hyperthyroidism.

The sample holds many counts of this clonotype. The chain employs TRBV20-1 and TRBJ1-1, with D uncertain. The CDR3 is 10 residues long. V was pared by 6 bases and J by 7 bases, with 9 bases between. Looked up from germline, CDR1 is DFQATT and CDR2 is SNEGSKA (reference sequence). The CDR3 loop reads CSAGWDEAFF. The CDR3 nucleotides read TGCAGTGCCGGCTGGGATGAAGCTTTCTTT.

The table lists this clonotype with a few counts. CDR3 sequence reads: CASSRKTTNEKLFF. The CDR3 nucleotides read TGCGCCAGCAGCCGTAAGACAACTAATGAAAAACTGTTTTTT. The J gene is TRBJ1-4, the V gene TRBV4-1; D ambiguous. Looked up from germline, CDR1 is MGHRA and CDR2 is YSYEKL. The CDR3 extends over 14 amino acids. The V gene lost 4 bases and the J gene lost 0 bases, with 6 bases spanning the gap.

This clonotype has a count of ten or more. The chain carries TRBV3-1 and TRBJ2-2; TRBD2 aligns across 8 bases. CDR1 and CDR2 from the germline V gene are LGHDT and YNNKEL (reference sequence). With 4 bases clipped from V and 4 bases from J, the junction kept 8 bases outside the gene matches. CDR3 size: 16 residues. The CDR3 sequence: CASSLSGSVGTGELFF. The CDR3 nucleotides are TGTGCCAGCAGCCTCAGCGGGAGTGTGGGCACCGGGGAGCTGTTTTTT.

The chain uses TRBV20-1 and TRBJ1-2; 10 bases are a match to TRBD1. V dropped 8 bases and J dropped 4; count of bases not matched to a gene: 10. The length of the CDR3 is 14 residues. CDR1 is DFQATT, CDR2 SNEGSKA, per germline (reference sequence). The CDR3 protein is CSPSGQGGIYGYTF. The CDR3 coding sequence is TGCAGTCCGTCCGGACAGGGGGGCATCTATGGCTACACCTTC.

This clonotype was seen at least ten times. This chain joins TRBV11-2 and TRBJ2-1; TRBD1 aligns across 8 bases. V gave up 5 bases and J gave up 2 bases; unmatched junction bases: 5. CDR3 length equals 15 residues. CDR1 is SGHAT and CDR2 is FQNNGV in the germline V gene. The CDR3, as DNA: TGTGCCAGCAGCCTACAGGGGGGTGCCTACAATGAGCAGTTCTTC. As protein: CASSLQGGAYNEQFF. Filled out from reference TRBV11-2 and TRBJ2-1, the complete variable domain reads EAGVAQSPRYKIIEKRQSVAFWCNPISGHATLYWYQQILGQGPKLLIQFQNNGVVDDSQLPKDRFSAERLKGVDSTLKIQPAKLEDSAVYLCASSLQGGAYNEQFFGPGTRLTVL.

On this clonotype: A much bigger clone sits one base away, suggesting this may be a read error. The CDR3 region is CASSVYQREPPHEQYF. DNA for the CDR3: TGTGCCAGCAGCGTTTACCAGCGGGAGCCCCCCCACGAGCAGTACTTC. The chain joins TRBV9 to TRBJ2-7; 8 bases map to TRBD2. Germline V lookup: CDR1 SGDLS, CDR2 YYNGEE. This CDR3 is 16 amino acids long. V lost 2 bases to trimming and J lost 5 bases; unmatched junction nucleotides: 12.

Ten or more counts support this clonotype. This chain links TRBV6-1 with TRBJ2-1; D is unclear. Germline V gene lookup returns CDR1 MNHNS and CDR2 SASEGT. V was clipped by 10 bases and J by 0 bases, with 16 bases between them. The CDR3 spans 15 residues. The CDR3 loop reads CATHPLRGSYNEQFF. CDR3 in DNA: TGTGCCACCCACCCCCTACGAGGCTCCTACAATGAGCAGTTCTTC.

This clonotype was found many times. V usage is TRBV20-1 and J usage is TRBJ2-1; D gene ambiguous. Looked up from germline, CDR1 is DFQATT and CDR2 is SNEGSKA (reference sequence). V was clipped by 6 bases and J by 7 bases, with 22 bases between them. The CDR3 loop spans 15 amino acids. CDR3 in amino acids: CSAPIRIAPGNEQFF. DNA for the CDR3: TGCAGTGCCCCGATCCGGATAGCTCCTGGGAATGAGCAGTTCTTC.

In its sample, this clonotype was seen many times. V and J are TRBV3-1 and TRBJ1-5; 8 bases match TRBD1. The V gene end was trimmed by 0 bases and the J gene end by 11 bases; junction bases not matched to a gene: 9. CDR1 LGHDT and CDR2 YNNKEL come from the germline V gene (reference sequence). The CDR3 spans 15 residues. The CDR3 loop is CASSQDGTGGRAQHF. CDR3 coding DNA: TGTGCCAGCAGCCAAGATGGTACAGGGGGACGGGCCCAGCATTTT.

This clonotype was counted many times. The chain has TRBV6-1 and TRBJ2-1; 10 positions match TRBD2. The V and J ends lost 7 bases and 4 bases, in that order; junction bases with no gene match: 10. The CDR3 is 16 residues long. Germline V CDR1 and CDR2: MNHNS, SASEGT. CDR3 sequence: CASNINPGLAYNEQFF. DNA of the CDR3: TGTGCCAGCAACATCAATCCGGGACTAGCGTACAATGAGCAGTTCTTC.

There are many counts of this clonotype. CDR3 amino acids: CSAIGRMNTEAFF. As DNA, the CDR3 is TGCAGTGCCATCGGACGGATGAACACTGAAGCTTTCTTT. J is TRBJ1-1 and V is TRBV20-1; D is undetermined. The V end lost 6 bases, the J end lost 0 bases, and 11 bases lay between the germline ends. The CDR3 extends over 13 amino acids. Germline assignment: CDR1 DFQATT and CDR2 SNEGSKA (reference sequence).

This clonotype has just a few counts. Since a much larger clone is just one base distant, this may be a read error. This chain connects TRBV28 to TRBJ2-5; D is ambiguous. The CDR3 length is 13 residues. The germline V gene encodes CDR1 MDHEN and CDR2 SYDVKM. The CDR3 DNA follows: TGTGCCAGCAGTTTGGTGGGCTCGGAGACCCAGTGCTTC. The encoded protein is CASSLVGSETQCF.

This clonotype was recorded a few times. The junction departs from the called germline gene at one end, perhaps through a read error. The CDR3 DNA is TGTGCCGGCAGTTTCGGCCCAACCGGGACAAAGAACACTGAAGCTTTCTTT. The encoded protein is CAGSFGPTGTKNTEAFF. This chain links TRBV27 with TRBJ1-1; tentatively, D is TRBD1 (6 bases). Germline V CDR1 and CDR2: MNHEY, SMNVEV (reference sequence). CDR3 length equals 17 residues.

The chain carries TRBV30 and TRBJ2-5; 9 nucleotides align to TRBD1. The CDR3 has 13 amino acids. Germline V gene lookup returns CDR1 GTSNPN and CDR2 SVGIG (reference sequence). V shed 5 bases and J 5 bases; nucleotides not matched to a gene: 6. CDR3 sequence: CAWRTGATETQYF. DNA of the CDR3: TGTGCCTGGCGGACAGGGGCGACGGAGACCCAGTACTTC.

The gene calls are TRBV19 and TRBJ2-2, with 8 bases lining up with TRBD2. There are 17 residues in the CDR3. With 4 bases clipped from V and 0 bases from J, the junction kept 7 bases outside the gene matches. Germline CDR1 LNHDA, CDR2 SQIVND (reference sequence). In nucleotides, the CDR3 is TGTGCCAGTAGTACCGGGACTAGAAGATCGAACACCGGGGAGCTGTTTTTT. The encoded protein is CASSTGTRRSNTGELFF.